What follows is one TCR beta chain and its context. This record belongs to a study of T cell responses to AZD1222 COVID-19 vaccine. The CDR3 is 11 amino acids. Trimming took 5 bases from V and 2 from J, leaving 3 bases between them. Germline CDR1 reads KGHSH; CDR2 reads LQKENI. The table came from immunoSEQ multiplex PCR; TCRdb's copy has only in-frame clones and leaves some out. The sample yields some 180,000 clones, around 92% seen once. The rearrangement joins TRBV18 to TRBJ2-5; D gene unclear. Source: peripheral blood, taken on day 0 of AZD1222 vaccination. This TCR derives from an adult in good health. CDR3 residues: CASSFQETQYF. CDR3 sequence (DNA): TGTGCCAGCTCATTTCAAGAGACCCAGTACTTC.